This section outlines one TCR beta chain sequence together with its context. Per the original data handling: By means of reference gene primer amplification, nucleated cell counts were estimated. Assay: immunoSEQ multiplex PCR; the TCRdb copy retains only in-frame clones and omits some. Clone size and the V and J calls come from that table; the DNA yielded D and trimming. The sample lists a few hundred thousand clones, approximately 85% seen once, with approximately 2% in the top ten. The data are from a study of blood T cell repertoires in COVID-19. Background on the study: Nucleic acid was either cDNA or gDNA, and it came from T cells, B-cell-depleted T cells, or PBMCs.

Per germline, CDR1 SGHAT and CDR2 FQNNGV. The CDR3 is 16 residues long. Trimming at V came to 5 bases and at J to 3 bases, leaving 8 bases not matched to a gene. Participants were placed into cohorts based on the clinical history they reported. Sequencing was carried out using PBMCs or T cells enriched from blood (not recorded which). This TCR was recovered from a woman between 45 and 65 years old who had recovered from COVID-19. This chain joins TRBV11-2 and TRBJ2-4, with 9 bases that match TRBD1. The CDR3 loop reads CASSPWDRVGKNIQYF. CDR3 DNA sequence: TGTGCCAGCAGCCCATGGGACAGGGTGGGCAAAAACATTCAGTACTTC.